This T cell receptor (beta chain) appears in the sequencing data of a study of shared T cell receptors in the human thymus. On this clone: Distinct nucleotide sequences in the sample also encode this CDR3.

The CDR3 spans 14 residues. V was clipped by 0 bases and J by 4 bases, with 10 bases between them. Germline V lookup: CDR1 SGHRS, CDR2 YFSETQ. Clones were sequenced by immunoSEQ multiplex PCR, and TCRdb holds only the in-frame ones, with some missing. The repertoire holds 550,000 to 800,000 clones, with 80% to 90% as singletons. These sequences were also reported in another study, on human thymus T cells. In that study: Having corrective surgery for congenital heart defects, healthy Finnish infants were the ones who donated. Resected material from corrective heart surgery provided the thymus tissue analysed.

The genes are TRBV5-1 and TRBJ1-2; TRBD1 is a possible D gene (5 bases). This clonotype was sampled from a girl less than two years old with a congenital heart defect. The specimen was thymocytes. The DNA of the CDR3 is TGCGCCAGCAGCTTGGGTGACAGCCGCTATGGCTACACCTTC. As protein: CASSLGDSRYGYTF.